This entry lists 32 T cell receptor beta chains sequenced from one sample in a study of Ad26.COV2.S vaccination and SARS-CoV-2 variants (dated by TCRdb to 2020 to 2022). Libraries were prepared through the immunoSEQ multiplex PCR assay. TCRdb holds this immuneACCESS table with in-frame rearrangements only. Some clones are missing; in checked studies, unresolved V genes explain under half, and the rest has no known cause. The sample table holds some 370,000 clones, of which about 83% were seen once. The ten biggest clones cover around 7.4% of the sample. The sample's treatment or condition label is to be understood as: some 19 received Ad26.COV2.S at low or high dose, single or two shots; 5 received placebo; per-sample allocation not given. Repertoires of vaccine and placebo recipients were sequenced from samples taken on day 63 after the first injection. The material sequenced was peripheral blood, taken in a trial of Ad26.COV2.S vaccine versus placebo. All receptors derive from a person aged 18-65 years who received the Ad26.COV2.S COVID-19 vaccine or a placebo.

J is TRBJ2-1 and V is TRBV10-2; the match to TRBD2 covers 7 bases. The CDR3 sequence is 15 residues long. CDR1 WSHSY and CDR2 SAAADI come from the germline V gene. V lost 5 bases and J lost 4; bases outside the gene matches: 8. The CDR3 coding sequence is TGCGCCAGCAGTCCCGGGGCGGGAGCGTACAATGAGCAGTTCTTC. Translated: CASSPGAGAYNEQFF.

The chain combines TRBV19 with TRBJ2-1; D uncertain. Germline-derived CDR1 and CDR2 are LNHDA and SQIVND (reference sequence). V was trimmed by 1 base and J by 3 bases, leaving 13 bases between them. The CDR3 loop spans 16 amino acids. This CDR3 is CASSIAPEFHYNEQFF. The CDR3 nucleotides read TGTGCCAGTAGTATAGCACCAGAGTTTCACTACAATGAGCAGTTCTTC.

The rearrangement links TRBV27 to TRBJ2-5; 8 nucleotides agree with TRBD1. Unmatched junction bases numbered 5, after V lost 6 bases and J lost 2 bases. CDR1 MNHEY and CDR2 SMNVEV come from the germline V gene (reference sequence). CDR3 length: 14 amino acids. CDR3 protein: CASSPGQGQETQYF. CDR3 bases: TGTGCCAGCAGCCCCGGACAGGGACAAGAGACCCAGTACTTC.

The gene calls are TRBV27 and TRBJ1-4; D is ambiguous. This CDR3 has 15 amino acids. With 0 bases removed from V and 4 bases from J, the gap between germline ends came to 9 bases. Germline V gene data show CDR1 as MNHEY and CDR2 as SMNVEV (reference sequence). CDR3 amino acids: CASSLSSGNNEKLFF. The DNA of the CDR3 is TGTGCCAGCAGTTTATCCTCGGGCAATAATGAAAAACTGTTTTTT.

The V gene is TRBV7-2, the J gene TRBJ1-1; the match to TRBD1 covers 9 bases. Germline trimming cut 1 base from V and 4 bases from J; bases unmatched to any gene: 1. Germline CDR1 reads SGHTA; CDR2 reads FQGNSA. This CDR3 contains 14 residues. The CDR3 sequence is CASSLVQGATEAFF. The CDR3, as DNA: TGTGCCAGCAGCTTAGTACAGGGGGCCACTGAAGCTTTCTTT. Complete variable domain (other parts from reference TRBV7-2 and TRBJ1-1): GAGVSQSPSNKVTEKGKDVELRCDPISGHTALYWYRQSLGQGLEFLIYFQGNSAPDKSGLPSDRFSAERTGGSVSTLTIQRTQQEDSAVYLCASSLVQGATEAFFGQGTRLTVV.

Only one count was recorded for this clone. This chain joins TRBV3-1 (or the pseudogene TRBV3-2) and TRBJ2-5; 11 bases fit TRBD2. CDR1 is LGHDT, CDR2 YNNKEL, per germline (reference sequence). CDR3 size: 19 residues. V dropped 6 bases and J dropped 5; count of bases not matched to a gene: 20. CDR3 coding DNA: TGTGCCAGCAGTCGGACTAGCGGGCGTATGTACCGAGCGGCGGAGACCCAGTACTTC. Amino acid sequence: CASSRTSGRMYRAAETQYF.

A few counts support this clone. The chain recombines TRBV5-1 with TRBJ2-1, with 10 positions matching TRBD2. Trimming took 6 bases from V and 14 from J; bases not matched to a gene: 8. The germline V gene has CDR1 SGHRS and CDR2 YFSETQ. The CDR3 has 12 residues. The CDR3 nucleotides are TGCGCCAGCAAAGCGGGGGGGCCGATCGAGTTCTTC. It is translated as CASKAGGPIEFF.

The CDR3 loop reads CASHRLAGGRNEQFF. CDR3 DNA sequence: TGCGCCAGCCATCGACTAGCGGGGGGGAGGAATGAGCAGTTCTTC. This rearrangement joins TRBV5-1 to TRBJ2-1; TRBD2 matches 14 bases. The length of the CDR3 is 15 residues. CDR1 and CDR2 from the germline V gene are SGHRS and YFSETQ. Trimming cost V 7 bases and J 7 bases; bases outside gene matches: 7.

This clone was detected a few times. Mismatch with germline at one junction end may stem from a read error. The chain employs TRBV29-1 and TRBJ1-1; D not certain. CDR3 size: 11 residues. Germline V CDR1 and CDR2: SQVTM, ANQGSEA. CDR3 sequence (DNA): TGTACTGGCCTACTGAACACTGAAGCTTTCTTT. This gives the protein CTGLLNTEAFF. Full variable domain (outside the CDR3, taken from reference TRBV29-1 and TRBJ1-1): SAVISQKPSRDICQRGTSLTIQCQVDSQVTMMFWYRQQPGQSLTLIATANQGSEATYESGFVIDKFPISRPNLTFSTLTVSNMSPEDSSIYLCTGLLNTEAFFGQGTRLTVV.

The chain uses TRBV9 and TRBJ2-3, with D possibly TRBD1 on 5 matching bases. Trimming took 4 bases from V and 2 from J, leaving 11 bases between them. The CDR3 covers 14 residues. CDR1 is SGDLS and CDR2 is YYNGEE in the germline V gene. The CDR3 bases are TGTGCCAGCAGCCTCAGGACAATCACAGATACGCAGTATTTT. This encodes CASSLRTITDTQYF. Drawing the rest from reference TRBV9 and TRBJ2-3, the complete variable domain is DSGVTQTPKHLITATGQRVTLRCSPRSGDLSVYWYQQSLDQGLQFLIQYYNGEERAKGNILERFSAQQFPDLHSELNLSSLELGDSALYFCASSLRTITDTQYFGPGTRLTVL.

J is TRBJ2-1 and V is TRBV5-4; perhaps D is TRBD1 or TRBD2 (5 bases each). CDR1 is SGHNT and CDR2 is YYREEE in the germline V gene (reference sequence). V was cut by 2 bases and J by 3 bases, with 12 bases left in between. This CDR3 has 15 residues. The CDR3 nucleotides are TGTGCCAGCAGCTTTGGCCGGGACGGCTACAATGAGCAGTTCTTC. The encoded protein is CASSFGRDGYNEQFF.

This rearrangement joins TRBV5-1 to TRBJ2-5, with TRBD2 matching 7 bases. J was trimmed by 4 bases and V by 4 bases; bases with no gene match: 7. CDR3 length equals 14 residues. Germline CDR1 is SGHRS and CDR2 is YFSETQ. CDR3 nucleotides: TGCGCCAGCAGCCCATTGTGGGGGGGAGAGACCCAGTACTTC. Translation: CASSPLWGGETQYF.

V usage is TRBV12-5 and J usage is TRBJ1-2, with unresolved D. With 2 bases removed from V and 8 bases from J, the gap between germline ends came to 15 bases. The length of the CDR3 is 14 residues. Germline CDR1 LGHNT, CDR2 FRNRAP. DNA for the CDR3: TGTGCTAGTGGTTTGTCCGGGGTAATTTCGGGCTACACCTTC. Its translation is CASGLSGVISGYTF.

The chain employs TRBV4-1 and TRBJ2-1; 13 nucleotides match TRBD2. V lost 0 bases to trimming and J lost 4 bases; unmatched junction nucleotides: 3. Germline V gene lookup returns CDR1 MGHRA and CDR2 YSYEKL. CDR3 length: 17 residues. CDR3 coding DNA: TGCGCCAGCAGCCAAGAAGGACTAGCGGGGGCTTACAATGAGCAGTTCTTC. Protein: CASSQEGLAGAYNEQFF.

As concerns this clone: A far larger clone is only one base removed, so a read error is likely. The CDR3 DNA follows: TGTGCCAGCAGCTTAAACAGTGAAGCTTTCTTT. It specifies CASSLNSEAFF. V is TRBV7-2 and J is TRBJ1-1; no reliable D call. The germline V gene has CDR1 SGHTA and CDR2 FQGNSA. The CDR3 covers 11 residues.

The chain employs TRBV4-3 and TRBJ1-1, with D unclear. The V gene's germline CDR1 is LGHNA and CDR2 YSLEER. The V gene lost 0 bases and the J gene lost 1 base, with 18 bases spanning the gap. The CDR3 runs to 18 residues. The CDR3 spells CASSQDGMHPRTNTEAFF. CDR3 nucleotide sequence: TGCGCCAGCAGCCAAGATGGGATGCACCCCCGTACGAACACTGAAGCTTTCTTT.

The chain carries TRBV14 and TRBJ1-2; weak D call: TRBD1 (6 bases). Germline V CDR1 and CDR2: SGHDN, FVKESK. Trimming shortened V by 2 bases and J by 6 bases, and 19 bases separated the two germline ends. This CDR3 has 16 residues. Here the CDR3 reads CASSQLGERTENGYTF. In nucleotides, the CDR3 is TGTGCCAGCAGCCAATTGGGCGAAAGGACAGAGAATGGCTACACCTTC.

V is TRBV7-2 and J is TRBJ2-7, with a possible D match to TRBD2 (6 bases). The CDR3 has 13 residues. Germline CDR1 SGHTA, CDR2 FQGNSA. V was shortened by 5 bases and J by 6 bases, with 14 bases between the two germline ends. CDR3 sequence reads: CASSQTGVLEQYF. CDR3 coding DNA: TGTGCCAGCAGCCAAACGGGAGTACTCGAGCAGTACTTC.

In its sample, this clone was seen a few times. This chain links TRBV7-9 with TRBJ1-5; D possibly corresponds to TRBD1 (5 bases). The ends were cut back, 2 bases at V and 7 bases at J, with 12 bases in the middle. The CDR3 runs 14 residues. CDR1 and CDR2 (germline): SEHNR, FQNEAQ (reference sequence). The CDR3 here is CASSLSGGVQPQHF. CDR3 coding DNA: TGTGCCAGCAGCTTAAGTGGGGGTGTCCAGCCCCAGCATTTT.

The V gene is TRBV19, the J gene TRBJ2-1, with 7 bases lining up with TRBD2. After removal of 5 bases from V and 1 base from J, the junction contained 5 bases not matched to a gene. The CDR3 loop spans 15 amino acids. Germline V gene sequence: CDR1 LNHDA, CDR2 SQIVND (reference sequence). The CDR3 DNA follows: TGTGCCAGTAGTTTGGCTAGCGGTTCCTACAATGAGCAGTTCTTC. Translating it yields CASSLASGSYNEQFF.

The V call is TRBV5-1, the J call TRBJ1-3; no reliable D call. The CDR3 length is 12 residues. Germline values: CDR1 SGHRS, CDR2 YFSETQ. The V and J ends lost 2 bases and 4 bases respectively, with 4 bases between them. The CDR3 loop reads CASSLRGNTIYF. CDR3 sequence (DNA): TGCGCCAGCAGCTTAAGGGGAAACACCATATATTTT.

This chain uses TRBV27 with TRBJ1-4; 9 bases fit TRBD1. The germline V gene encodes CDR1 MNHEY and CDR2 SMNVEV (reference sequence). V lost 2 bases to trimming and J lost 7 bases; unmatched junction nucleotides: 8. The CDR3 runs to 16 residues. The CDR3 sequence is CASSLGDRERGEKLFF. DNA of the CDR3: TGTGCCAGCAGTTTAGGGGACAGGGAACGGGGTGAAAAACTGTTTTTT.

The chain combines TRBV15 with TRBJ1-6; TRBD1 is a possible D gene (5 bases). Germline V gene sequence: CDR1 LNHNV, CDR2 YYDKDF (reference sequence). Trimming took off 0 bases at V and 6 bases at J, with 18 bases between the two ends. The CDR3 is 18 residues long. CDR3 DNA sequence: TGTGCCACCAGCAGAGAAAAGCCTTTCCAGGGAATTAATTCACCCCTCCACTTT. Translation: CATSREKPFQGINSPLHF.

This clone was seen a few times. J is TRBJ2-1 and V is TRBV12-3 or TRBV12-4; D may be TRBD2 (5 bases). V gave up 6 bases and J gave up 5 bases, with 11 bases separating them. There are 13 residues in the CDR3. The CDR3 DNA reads as TGTGCCAGCAGACTCAGCGGCCACAATGAGCAGTTCTTC. Its translation is CASRLSGHNEQFF.

The chain joins TRBV2 to TRBJ2-1; the match to TRBD2 covers 11 bases. V was clipped by 6 bases and J by 7 bases; unmatched bases: 8. The CDR3 is made up of 15 amino acids. Germline lookup yields CDR1 SNHLY and CDR2 FYNNEI. CDR3 sequence reads: CASSGLAGYKNEQFF. CDR3 sequence (DNA): TGTGCCAGCAGCGGACTAGCGGGCTATAAGAATGAGCAGTTCTTC.

The V call is TRBV9, the J call TRBJ1-4; D is perhaps TRBD1 (6 bases). The CDR3 has 16 residues. Germline-derived CDR1 and CDR2 are SGDLS and YYNGEE. V lost 0 bases and J 4 bases, leaving 13 bases between the germline ends. CDR3 coding DNA: TGTGCCAGCAGCGTAGGTATAGGGACAAATAATGAAAAACTGTTTTTT. Protein product: CASSVGIGTNNEKLFF. Together with reference TRBV9 and TRBJ1-4, the CDR3 gives the full variable domain: DSGVTQTPKHLITATGQRVTLRCSPRSGDLSVYWYQQSLDQGLQFLIQYYNGEERAKGNILERFSAQQFPDLHSELNLSSLELGDSALYFCASSVGIGTNNEKLFFGSGTQLSVL.

This chain uses TRBV28 with TRBJ2-7; tentatively, D is TRBD1 (5 bases). The CDR3 contains 14 residues. Germline CDR1 is MDHEN and CDR2 is SYDVKM. V lost 1 base to trimming and J lost 3 bases, with 10 bases between them. The CDR3 loop reads CASSLSSRDYEQYF. The CDR3 DNA follows: TGTGCCAGCAGTTTATCGTCCAGGGACTACGAGCAGTACTTC.

The V gene is TRBV6-5, the J gene TRBJ1-2, with D unclear. V lost 5 bases and J 4 bases, leaving 11 bases between the germline ends. Germline CDR1 is MNHEY and CDR2 is SVGAGI. The CDR3 sequence is 13 residues long. CDR3 nucleotide sequence: TGTGCCAGCAGTACCCGGGAGGGCTATGGCTACACCTTC. Amino acids: CASSTREGYGYTF.

This clone was observed many times. This chain links TRBV20-1 with TRBJ2-7; TRBD2 matches 11 bases. The CDR3 sequence is 14 residues long. Germline CDR1 and CDR2: DFQATT and SNEGSKA (reference sequence). Losses at the gene ends were 3 bases for V and 7 bases for J; bases not matched to a gene: 8. CDR3 coding DNA: TGCAGTGCTAGTCGGGGGACTAGCGGAGGGGAGCAGTACTTC. This codes for CSASRGTSGGEQYF.

The rearrangement uses TRBV6-1 and TRBJ2-2; 11 bases match TRBD2. The trim removed 3 bases at V and 6 bases at J, leaving 3 bases unmatched. Germline CDR1 and CDR2: MNHNS and SASEGT. The CDR3 length is 15 residues. For the CDR3, the DNA is TGTGCCAGCAGTGAGGAGACTAGCGGGGCCGGGGAGCTGTTTTTT. As protein: CASSEETSGAGELFF.

The chain recombines TRBV5-6 with TRBJ1-4; D is uncertain. CDR1 and CDR2 (germline): SGHDT, YYEEEE. The CDR3 length is 15 residues. Trimming removed 0 bases at V and 4 bases at J, with 10 bases between. The CDR3 DNA follows: TGTGCCAGCAGCTTGGGCGGGAATCGTAATGAAAAACTGTTTTTT. This gives the protein CASSLGGNRNEKLFF. The full variable domain, in which reference TRBV5-6 and TRBJ1-4 provide the parts outside the CDR3, is DAGVTQSPTHLIKTRGQQVTLRCSPKSGHDTVSWYQQALGQGPQFIFQYYEEEERQRGNFPDRFSGHQFPNYSSELNVNALLLGDSALYLCASSLGGNRNEKLFFGSGTQLSVL.

V and J are TRBV11-3 and TRBJ1-5; 9 positions match TRBD1. Trimming at V came to 1 base and at J to 0 bases, leaving 7 bases not matched to a gene. Germline CDR1 and CDR2: SGHNT and YENEEA. The CDR3 is 18 amino acids. The CDR3 DNA reads TGTGCCAGCAGCTTAGTTGCGGGGACAGGGATTAGCAATCAGCCCCAGCATTTT. It is translated as CASSLVAGTGISNQPQHF.